This T cell receptor beta chain was sequenced during a study of blood T cell repertoires in COVID-19. The germline V gene encodes CDR1 LNHDA and CDR2 SQIVND (reference sequence). There are 14 residues in the CDR3. V was clipped by 2 bases and J by 6 bases, with 13 bases between them. The data were produced by immunoSEQ multiplex PCR, yet TCRdb's version contains in-frame clones alone and is incomplete. The sample contains a few hundred thousand clones, more than 80% of which appear only once. This clone was detected only a few times. Sequences were obtained from peripheral blood. The V call is TRBV19, the J call TRBJ1-1, with D possibly being TRBD1 (6 bases). This receptor was identified in a young man who had recovered from COVID-19. Written as DNA, the CDR3 is TGTGCCAGTAGTATAACACAGGGTGGCGCTGAAGCTTTCTTT. It codes for CASSITQGGAEAFF.